This T cell receptor beta chain comes out of a study of blood T cell repertoires in COVID-19. Only in-frame clones appear in the TCRdb table, and some are missing; sequencing was by immunoSEQ multiplex PCR. The sample has about 290,000 clones; roughly 88% are singletons. The CDR3 runs 14 residues. The V and J ends lost 4 bases and 3 bases respectively, with 12 bases between them. CDR1 is MDHEN and CDR2 is SYDVKM in the germline V gene. This clone was seen a few times. Sequencing was done on a sample of peripheral blood. This chain joins TRBV28 and TRBJ1-1; D remains ambiguous. This clonotype originated in a woman aged 25 to 39 with active or convalescent COVID-19. In DNA form, the CDR3 reads TGTGCCAGCAGTTACGGGGTTAGGGACACTGAAGCTTTCTTT. It translates to CASSYGVRDTEAFF. The full variable domain, completed using reference TRBV28 and TRBJ1-1, is DVKVTQSSRYLVKRTGEKVFLECVQDMDHENMFWYRQDPGLGLRLIYFSYDVKMKEKGDIPEGYSVSREKKERFSLILESASTNQTSMYLCASSYGVRDTEAFFGQGTRLTVV.